Listed below are T cell receptor beta chains from one sample, sequenced in a study of T-cell reconstitution after alpha-beta-depleted transplantation in children. Each CDR3 protein is one row after TCRdb ran MiXCR on the PCR reads. Of some 490,000 distinct CDR3 sequences listed, roughly an eighth were seen once; the top ten hold 5% to 6%. Specimen: PBMCs from the stem cell graft donor, collected from the stem cell graft. The source is a human donor who donated a stem cell graft to a child with combined immunodeficiency. CDR3s include the opening cysteine and the closing phenylalanine or tryptophan. Each record gives: clone size, V gene, D gene, J gene, CDR3 protein, CDR3 DNA. A D gene is named only where the DNA matches it firmly. Clone size is given for some rows only: seen once, a few or many times, or a class if the clone is expanded.

few,TRBV12-3/TRBV12-4,TRBD2,TRBJ2-2,CATLAGMVDGELFF,TGTGCCACCTTAGCGGGGATGGTAGACGGGGAGCTGTTTTTT
.,TRBV7-6,TRBD1,TRBJ2-5,CATRDSPLQETQYF,TGTGCCACCCGGGACAGCCCCCTTCAAGAGACCCAGTACTTC
.,TRBV6-2/TRBV6-3,.,TRBJ2-2,CASSNPPGRANTGELFF,TGTGCCAGCAGTAACCCCCCGGGGCGGGCGAACACCGGGGAGCTGTTTTTT
many,TRBV12-3/TRBV12-4,TRBD2,TRBJ2-7,CASSFWWREGYEQYF,TGTGCCAGCAGTTTTTGGTGGCGGGAGGGGTACGAGCAGTACTTC
.,TRBV7-2,.,TRBJ2-7,CASSFNRAYEQYF,TGTGCCAGCAGCTTTAACAGAGCCTACGAGCAGTACTTC
many,TRBV11-2,TRBD2,TRBJ2-3,CASSLTSGAGTDTQYF,TGTGCCAGCAGCTTGACTAGCGGGGCGGGCACAGATACGCAGTATTTT
.,TRBV27,.,TRBJ2-1,CASKGLASGGEFF,TGTGCCAGCAAAGGTCTAGCGTCGGGTGGTGAGTTCTTC
.,TRBV11-2,TRBD2,TRBJ2-1,CASSPEGPYSLAGLYNEQFF,TGTGCCAGCAGCCCAGAGGGGCCCTATTCTCTAGCGGGACTGTACAATGAGCAGTTCTTC
.,TRBV7-9,TRBD2,TRBJ2-7,CASSSRLARSYEQYF,TGTGCCAGCAGTTCACGACTAGCCCGCTCCTACGAGCAGTACTTC
many,TRBV27,.,TRBJ2-3,CASSFSYTDTQYF,TGTGCCAGCAGTTTTTCTTACACAGATACGCAGTATTTT
.,TRBV7-2,.,TRBJ1-2,CASSHTPGPGYTF,TGTGCCAGCAGCCACACCCCAGGGCCAGGCTACACCTTC
few,TRBV10-3,.,TRBJ2-3,CAISEVGVDSTDTQYF,TGTGCCATCAGTGAGGTAGGGGTAGACAGCACAGATACGCAGTATTTT
.,TRBV11-2,.,TRBJ2-3,CASRRWVGVPDTQYF,TGTGCCAGCAGGAGATGGGTTGGTGTCCCAGATACGCAGTATTTT
few,TRBV24-1,.,TRBJ2-3,CAGVDVTDTQYF,TGTGCCGGTGTTGATGTGACAGATACGCAGTATTTT
once,TRBV7-8,TRBD2,TRBJ2-7,CASSPRLGLAGVARSPYF,TGTGCCAGCAGCCCCCGGCTCGGACTAGCGGGAGTAGCCCGAAGTCCGTACTTC
.,TRBV7-9,TRBD2,TRBJ2-1,CASSSTSGGAWNEQFF,TGTGCCAGCAGTTCGACTAGCGGGGGGGCCTGGAATGAGCAGTTCTTC
.,TRBV7-9,.,TRBJ2-7,CASSPVGSSYEQYF,TGTGCCAGCAGCCCCGTGGGGAGCTCCTACGAGCAGTACTTC
few,TRBV6-1,TRBD2,TRBJ2-7,CASSVSSGSSYEQYF,TGTGCCAGCAGTGTATCTAGCGGGTCTTCCTACGAGCAGTACTTC
.,TRBV6-1,.,TRBJ2-2,CASGRGPNTGELFF,TGTGCCAGCGGGCGGGGGCCGAACACCGGGGAGCTGTTTTTT
few,TRBV12-3/TRBV12-4,.,TRBJ1-5,CASSLNGHQPQHF,TGTGCCAGCAGTTTAAACGGGCACCAGCCCCAGCATTTT
.,TRBV6-1,.,TRBJ2-7,CASSRSFSYEQYF,TGTGCCAGCAGTAGAAGTTTCTCCTACGAGCAGTACTTC
few,TRBV6-5,.,TRBJ2-7,CASSYSRSYSSYEQYF,TGTGCCAGCAGTTACTCTAGGTCCTATAGCTCCTACGAGCAGTACTTC
few,TRBV6-2/TRBV6-3,TRBD2,TRBJ2-1,CASSPLTSRGGDEQFF,TGTGCCAGCAGCCCCTTGACTAGCCGGGGGGGAGATGAGCAGTTCTTC
.,TRBV4-3,TRBD2,TRBJ2-3,CASSQTGGDTQYF,TGCGCCAGCAGCCAAACGGGGGGGGATACGCAGTATTTT
many,TRBV7-9,.,TRBJ2-2,CASSRPEGGELFF,TGTGCCAGCAGTAGGCCGGAGGGCGGGGAGCTGTTTTTT